The source of this TCR beta chain is a study of T-cell reconstitution after alpha-beta-depleted transplantation in children. Study-wide points: Reportedly, roughly two months post-transplant, alpha-beta T cells arose from several hundred expanded graft clones.

CDR3 size: 15 residues. Trimming took 3 bases from V and 4 from J; bases not matched to a gene: 6. Germline V gene data show CDR1 as SGHTA and CDR2 as FQGNSA. This sample's TCRbeta library carried unique molecular identifier barcodes. Using its own MiXCR run on the PCR reads, TCRdb lists one record per CDR3 protein. The repertoire holds around 200,000 distinct CDR3 sequences, with roughly a tenth as singletons. There are many counts of this clonotype. Its antigen is unknown. The source of this sequence is a child less than two years old with acute myeloid leukemia, due to receive a stem cell transplant. The chain employs TRBV7-2 and TRBJ2-1; 7 nucleotides match TRBD2. Source: PBMCs, taken before TCRalphabeta/CD19-depleted stem cell transplant. The CDR3 protein is CASSFAGEGYNEQFF. Written as DNA, the CDR3 is TGTGCCAGCAGCTTTGCGGGAGAGGGGTACAATGAGCAGTTCTTC. Using reference TRBV7-2 and TRBJ2-1 for the parts outside the CDR3, the full variable domain is GAGVSQSPSNKVTEKGKDVELRCDPISGHTALYWYRQSLGQGLEFLIYFQGNSAPDKSGLPSDRFSAERTGGSVSTLTIQRTQQEDSAVYLCASSFAGEGYNEQFFGPGTRLTVL.